The 19 T cell receptor beta chains given below trace back to one sample, sequenced in a study of blood T cell repertoires in COVID-19. The data were produced by immunoSEQ multiplex PCR, yet TCRdb's version contains in-frame clones alone and is incomplete. There are some 330,000 clones in the sample; 80% to 90% occur only once, and around 4.6% lies in the top ten. Input material: PBMCs or T cells enriched from blood (not recorded which). These receptors were collected from a man aged 25-45 years who had recovered from COVID-19.

J is TRBJ2-6 and V is TRBV19, with no clear D. This CDR3 has 18 residues. V shed 0 bases and J shed 2 bases, with 14 bases lying between them. The germline V gene has CDR1 LNHDA and CDR2 SQIVND (reference sequence). CDR3: CASSIEVSRGAGANVLTF. CDR3 coding DNA: TGTGCCAGTAGTATAGAGGTCAGCAGAGGCGCTGGGGCCAACGTCCTGACTTTC.

The V call is TRBV21-1, the J call TRBJ1-5; no check of the table's D call, TRBD1, against the DNA was made. TRBV21-1 is noted as a pseudogene. This CDR3 comprises 16 residues. CDR3 sequence: CASSKVRTGGWQPQHF. The CDR3 DNA reads as TGTGCCAGCAGCAAAGTAAGGACAGGGGGTTGGCAGCCCCAGCATTTT.

CDR3 protein: CASSYRQGRTGELFF. The CDR3 DNA sequence: TGTGCCAGCAGTTACCGGCAGGGTAGGACCGGGGAGCTGTTTTTT. The rearrangement uses TRBV6-5 and TRBJ2-2; TRBD1 might be the D (5 bases). The V end lost 2 bases, the J end lost 5 bases, and 12 bases lay between the germline ends. Germline-derived CDR1 and CDR2 are MNHEY and SVGAGI. This CDR3 spans 15 amino acids.

This clone was detected only a few times. V usage is TRBV6-6 and J usage is TRBJ1-4; 9 bases agree with TRBD1. The V gene end was trimmed by 10 bases and the J gene end by 8 bases; junction bases not matched to a gene: 5. The CDR3 contains 12 residues. Germline loops: CDR1 MNHNY, CDR2 SVGAGI (reference sequence). CDR3 DNA sequence: TGTGCCATCATGGACAGGGGAGAAAAACTGTTTTTT. It specifies CAIMDRGEKLFF.

The chain employs TRBV5-1 and TRBJ2-5; TRBD1 matches 9 bases. Trimming removed 1 base from V and 5 bases from J; junction bases left unmatched: 6. This CDR3 has 15 residues. Germline-derived CDR1 and CDR2 are SGHRS and YFSETQ. The CDR3 is CASSLSAGQGETQYF. DNA of the CDR3: TGCGCCAGCAGCTTGAGCGCCGGACAGGGGGAGACCCAGTACTTC.

The chain is built from TRBV28 and TRBJ2-2; D is uncertain. Germline V gene sequence: CDR1 MDHEN, CDR2 SYDVKM. The CDR3 covers 14 residues. The V end was cut by 2 bases, the J end by 3 bases, with 7 bases between. For the CDR3, the DNA is TGTGCCAGCAGTTTAATACAGTACACCGGGGAGCTGTTTTTT. It translates to CASSLIQYTGELFF.

V and J are TRBV5-1 and TRBJ2-5, with 9 bases identical to TRBD1. The germline V gene has CDR1 SGHRS and CDR2 YFSETQ. The CDR3 has 16 residues. The V gene end was trimmed by 4 bases and the J gene end by 4 bases; junction bases not matched to a gene: 11. The CDR3 DNA sequence: TGCGCCAGCAGCCCGTCCCTGGGACAGGGAATAGAGACCCAGTACTTC. Amino acids: CASSPSLGQGIETQYF.

J is TRBJ1-6 and V is TRBV10-1; D is unclear. The germline V gene has CDR1 WNHNN and CDR2 SYGVQD (reference sequence). V lost 3 bases to trimming and J lost 7 bases, with 7 bases between them. There are 13 residues in the CDR3. CDR3 DNA: TGCGCCAGCAGTGACGACGGGAATTCACCCCTCCACTTT. Its protein product is CASSDDGNSPLHF.

The V gene is TRBV23-1, the J gene TRBJ1-1, with 8 positions matching TRBD1. TRBV23-1 is known as an ORF, though its function is uncertain. This CDR3 contains 15 residues. V dropped 8 bases and J dropped 2; count of bases not matched to a gene: 10. The CDR3 nucleotides read TGCGCCAGCTGCCGGGACAGGAGGGCCAACACTGAAGCTTTCTTT. Translating it yields CASCRDRRANTEAFF.

In this sample, this clone turned up a few times. The genes are TRBV11-2 and TRBJ1-1; 9 nucleotides match TRBD1. Per germline, CDR1 SGHAT and CDR2 FQNNGV. J lost 3 bases, V lost 5 bases, and 4 bases had no gene match. CDR3 length: 14 residues. The CDR3 spells CASSLTGGYTEAFF. In DNA form, the CDR3 reads TGTGCCAGCAGCCTCACAGGGGGCTACACTGAAGCTTTCTTT.

This clone is a singleton in its sample. V usage is TRBV29-1 and J usage is TRBJ1-2; 9 bases align to TRBD1. J gave up 6 bases and V 6 bases, and 8 bases lay outside the gene matches. The CDR3 has 13 residues. Germline values: CDR1 SQVTM, CDR2 ANQGSEA. CDR3 sequence (DNA): TGCAGCGTGCTCCGGGACAGGGCAGATGGCTACACCTTC. Protein sequence: CSVLRDRADGYTF.

This clone occurred a few times. V and J are TRBV21-1 and TRBJ2-7; the D call of TRBD1 is as the table states it, not checked on the DNA. TRBV21-1 is a pseudogene locus. This CDR3 contains 16 residues. DNA for the CDR3: TGTGCCAGCATTCGAAGGGGGCAGGGGACCTCCTACGAGCAGTACTTC. Protein product: CASIRRGQGTSYEQYF.

The genes are TRBV9 and TRBJ2-7; 7 nucleotides align to TRBD2. V dropped 4 bases and J dropped 2; count of bases not matched to a gene: 6. From germline, CDR1 is SGDLS and CDR2 YYNGEE. The CDR3 is 14 residues long. The CDR3 DNA follows: TGTGCCAGCAGCCAGAGCGGGGACGCCTACGAGCAGTACTTC. Residues: CASSQSGDAYEQYF.

The rearrangement joins TRBV4-2 to TRBJ1-5; 7 bases map to TRBD1. Trimming cost V 0 bases and J 4 bases; bases outside gene matches: 6. There are 16 residues in the CDR3. CDR1 and CDR2 from the germline V gene are LGHNA and YNFKEQ. The CDR3 DNA reads TGTGCCAGCAGCCAAGATCGGGGACAGCTAAATCAGCCCCAGCATTTT. This sequence encodes CASSQDRGQLNQPQHF.

V is TRBV25-1 and J is TRBJ1-1; perhaps TRBD1 as D (5 bases). Germline V CDR1 and CDR2: MGHDK, SYGVNS. This CDR3 is 14 amino acids long. Trimming removed 0 bases at V and 5 bases at J, with 10 bases between. The CDR3 DNA is TGTGCCAGCAGTGAATATCAGGAGGGGACTGAAGCTTTCTTT. Its translation is CASSEYQEGTEAFF. Supplemented by reference TRBV25-1 and TRBJ1-1, the full variable domain reads EADIYQTPRYLVIGTGKKITLECSQTMGHDKMYWYQQDPGMELHLIHYSYGVNSTEKGDLSSESTVSRIRTEHFPLTLESARPSHTSQYLCASSEYQEGTEAFFGQGTRLTVV.

The V and J genes are TRBV7-8 and TRBJ2-2, with 8 bases lining up with TRBD1. The V gene end was trimmed by 4 bases and the J gene end by 6 bases; junction bases not matched to a gene: 7. Germline V lookup: CDR1 SGHVS, CDR2 FQNEAQ. This CDR3 has 15 residues. CDR3 protein: CASSSRGRKSGELFF. CDR3 nucleotides: TGTGCCAGCAGCTCCAGGGGGCGCAAATCCGGGGAGCTGTTTTTT.

This chain connects TRBV18 to TRBJ1-2; TRBD1 matches at 9 bases. CDR1 and CDR2 from the germline V gene are KGHSH and LQKENI. The CDR3 spans 15 residues. The J segment lost 5 bases and the V segment lost 2 bases, leaving 6 bases of the junction unmatched. The CDR3 DNA follows: TGTGCCAGCTCACCAACGGCGACAGGGGGATATGGCTACACCTTC. It yields the protein CASSPTATGGYGYTF.

This clone was observed once. The chain has TRBV6-5 and TRBJ2-3; 7 nucleotides line up with TRBD2. The CDR3 totals 14 residues. With 7 bases clipped from V and 1 base from J, the junction kept 5 bases outside the gene matches. The germline CDR1 and CDR2 sequences are MNHEY and SVGAGI. Here the CDR3 reads CASKRGFGTDTQYF. Written as DNA, the CDR3 is TGTGCCAGCAAGCGGGGCTTCGGCACAGATACGCAGTATTTT.

The chain has TRBV5-6 and TRBJ1-2, with TRBD1 as a possible D gene (5 bases). CDR3 length: 13 amino acids. V gave up 1 base and J gave up 6 bases, with 10 bases separating them. Germline V lookup: CDR1 SGHDT, CDR2 YYEEEE. In DNA, the CDR3 is TGTGCCAGCAGCTTGATCGACAGCCATGGCTACACCTTC. Protein sequence: CASSLIDSHGYTF.